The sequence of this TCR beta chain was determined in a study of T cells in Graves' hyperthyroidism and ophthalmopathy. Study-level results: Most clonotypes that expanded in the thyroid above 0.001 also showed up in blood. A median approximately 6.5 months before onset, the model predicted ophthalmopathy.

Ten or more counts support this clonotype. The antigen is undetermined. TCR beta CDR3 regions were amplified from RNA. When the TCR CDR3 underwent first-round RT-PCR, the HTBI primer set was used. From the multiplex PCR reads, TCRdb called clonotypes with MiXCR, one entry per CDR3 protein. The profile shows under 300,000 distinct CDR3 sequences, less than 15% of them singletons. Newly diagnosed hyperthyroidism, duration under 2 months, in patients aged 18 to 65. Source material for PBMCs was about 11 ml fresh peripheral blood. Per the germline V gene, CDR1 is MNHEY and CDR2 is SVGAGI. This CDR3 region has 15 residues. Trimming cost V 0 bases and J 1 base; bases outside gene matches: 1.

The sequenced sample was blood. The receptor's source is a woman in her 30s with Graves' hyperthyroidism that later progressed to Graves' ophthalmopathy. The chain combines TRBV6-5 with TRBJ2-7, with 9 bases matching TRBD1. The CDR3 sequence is CASSYSGTGSYEQYF. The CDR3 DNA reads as TGTGCCAGCAGTTACTCCGGGACAGGGTCCTACGAGCAGTACTTC.